The rows below give T cell receptor beta chains drawn from one sample of a study of T-cell memory formation after mild COVID-19. TCRdb reanalysed the 5' RACE reads using MiXCR and keeps one entry per CDR3 protein. The sample has a few hundred thousand distinct CDR3 sequences, 20% to 25% seen once. Source material: PBMCs or a T cell subset sorted from them (not recorded which). These receptors originate from a man between 18 and 29 years old who had mild COVID-19 (a few samples of this study predate the infection). Cell type and time point are not known. Both conserved end residues are part of each CDR3. A D gene is named only where the DNA matches it firmly. Clone size is not always given. Where it is, it says once, few, many or a class for expanded clones.

J	V	size	D	length	CDR3	DNA
TRBJ2-2	TRBV5-1	-	TRBD2	16	CASSLGGSGATGELFF	TGCGCCAGCAGCTTGGGGGGCAGCGGGGCGACCGGGGAGCTGTTTTTT
TRBJ2-1	TRBV5-5	-	-	17	CASSLALYSSSYNEQFF	TGTGCCAGCAGCTTGGCCTTATACAGCAGCTCCTACAATGAGCAGTTCTTC
TRBJ2-4	TRBV30	-	-	12	CAWSALGNIQYF	TGTGCCTGGAGTGCCCTAGGGAACATTCAGTACTTC
TRBJ2-7	TRBV5-1	few	TRBD2	15	CASSLGLAIAHEQYF	TGCGCCAGCAGCTTAGGACTAGCTATAGCCCACGAGCAGTACTTC
TRBJ2-3	TRBV7-2	-	-	11	CASSLHESQYF	TGTGCCAGCAGCTTACACGAGTCGCAGTATTTT
TRBJ1-2	TRBV18	-	-	14	CASSPERGGSGYTF	TGTGCCAGCTCACCGGAGAGGGGCGGAAGCGGCTACACCTTC
TRBJ1-4	TRBV7-2	-	-	13	CASSVTGTEKLFF	TGTGCCAGCAGCGTGACCGGGACGGAAAAACTGTTTTTT
TRBJ1-1	TRBV7-3	-	-	13	CASSLKGDTEAFF	TGTGCCAGCAGCCTCAAGGGAGACACTGAAGCTTTCTTT
TRBJ2-5	TRBV20-1	few	-	14	CSAPLGTKKETQYF	TGCAGTGCTCCCCTCGGAACCAAAAAAGAGACCCAGTACTTC
TRBJ2-7	TRBV7-8	-	TRBD2	15	CASSPRTSGLYEQYF	TGTGCCAGCAGCCCACGGACTAGCGGACTGTACGAGCAGTACTTC
TRBJ2-7	TRBV5-1	-	TRBD1	13	CASSFYRGYEQYF	TGCGCCAGCAGCTTTTACAGGGGATACGAGCAGTACTTC
TRBJ1-2	TRBV4-1	few	TRBD1	14	CASSQTRQGNGYTF	TGCGCCAGCAGCCAAACTAGACAGGGAAATGGCTACACCTTC
TRBJ1-5	TRBV29-1	-	TRBD1	14	CSVETGVSNQPQHF	TGCAGCGTTGAAACAGGGGTATCAAATCAGCCCCAGCATTTT